This entry concerns a single T cell receptor beta chain. Only a few counts were recorded for this clonotype. It has no known antigen specificity. Nothing much larger sits one base from this clone, and base qualities are not available. These data come from a study of post-analysis software for immune sequencing data (dated by TCRdb to between 2015 and 2016). Turning to the overall study: The recorded disease courses included relapsing-remitting, secondary progressive and progressive-relapsing multiple sclerosis, and some patients had no subtype annotation. The multiple sclerosis patient repertoires were compared with 10 or so previously published healthy control repertoires from donors aged about 6 to 28 years. A subset of samples was prepared in parallel using single-end sample barcoding, then pooled and co-amplified after Illumina adapter ligation.

What the authors observed across the whole study: The multiple sclerosis patient group was slightly younger than the control group. Four or five TRBV segments, including TRBV5-6, TRBV5-1 and TRBV20-1, were significantly more frequent in patients than controls. Multiple sclerosis patients had significantly lower normalized Chao1 diversity than controls, a result that suggests substantial peripheral T-cell clonal expansion. Strong co-clustering of samples prepared in the same batch was shown by direct clustering with F measure, prompting a batch-effect correction.

TCR beta repertoires were profiled from peripheral blood of under 15 young patients with multiple sclerosis to demonstrate the VDJtools post-analysis software. The patients with multiple sclerosis were children and adolescents between about 6 and 15 years of age. Libraries came from PCR. Reads for this sample came from an Illumina HiSeq 2500. To reduce PCR and sequencing biases, unique molecular identifiers were built into the TCR beta cDNA libraries. Some 500,000 cDNA molecules were obtained per 1 to 10 million input T cells, so each molecule approximated one T cell. The patient libraries were prepared and sequenced with the same protocol used for the earlier healthy control dataset. Samples belonging to the same batch were prepared together, multiplexed and sequenced on a shared HiSeq lane. As for how the authors treated the data: MIGEC was used to process the raw barcoded reads, and molecular identifier groups with only a single read were discarded before consensus assembly and CDR3 extraction. Clonotype tables were post-analysed with VDJtools, normalizing diversity by down-sampling all datasets to the smallest sample size. Repertoire overlap clustering matched CDR3 amino acid but not nucleotide sequences to correct batch-related cross-sample contamination. Starting from the raw public reads, TCRdb applied fastp trimming at Q25, assembled clones with MiXCR and retained in-frame beta chains. Here each entry gathers all rows of one CDR3 protein and keeps the most common genes and DNA. It is TCRdb's table, rather than the study itself, that gives the V and J calls and clone size. The sample profile shows a few hundred thousand distinct CDR3 sequences; approximately 34% of them were found once. The ten top clones hold 4.5% to 7.5% of the sample.

From V the trimming removes 6 bases and from J it removes 2 bases, while the gene matches leave 6 bases of the junction unaccounted for. The CDR3 spans 14 residues, from the cysteine through the phenylalanine. The DNA shown is the 42-base CDR3, in frame from base 1. Per the germline V gene, SQVTM is the CDR1 and ANQGSEA is the CDR2. The sequenced material came from blood. Recombination connected TRBV29-1 to TRBJ1-2; 10 bases in the middle match TRBD1. The TCR originated in a girl aged 2-17 years with multiple sclerosis. In nucleotides, the sequence is TGCAGCGTCGGTCGACAGGGGGCGAACTATGGCTACACCTTC. Its translation is CSVGRQGANYGYTF.